Included here is one TCR beta chain sequence, with context. Antigen specificity is unknown. If patients had autoimmune disease history or systemic immunosuppression, they were excluded. The data are from a study of OX40 agonist ivuxolimab in advanced cancers. Study-wide results and limits: Normalized T-cell clonal expansion was also low in a subset of nonresponders.

TCRdb's copy holds only in-frame clones and misses some; the assay was immunoSEQ multiplex PCR. The table shows some 45,000 clones, with about 89% occurring only once. Per the germline V gene, CDR1 is ENHRY and CDR2 is SYGVKD. This CDR3 has 17 residues. Trimming took 1 base from V and 6 from J, leaving 18 bases between them. This sample comprised CD4+ or CD8+ T cells sorted from blood, obtained in a trial of the OX40 agonist ivuxolimab. This TCR was recovered from an adult with an advanced solid tumor such as melanoma, head and neck, liver or kidney cancer. V usage is TRBV10-3 and J usage is TRBJ1-4; D is ambiguous. This chain's CDR3 is CAISEFGIGREDEKLFF. The CDR3 nucleotides are TGTGCCATCAGTGAGTTCGGGATCGGGCGGGAGGATGAAAAACTGTTTTTT.